In its sample, the clone carrying this T cell receptor (beta chain) was seen many times. Its specificity is unknown. This specimen belongs to a study of T-cell memory formation after mild COVID-19. Notes on the study in general: Day 15 to 85 contracting clones showed balanced CD4/CD8; day 15 to 37 expanders favored CD4+. Clonal second-wave expansions that peaked on day 37 had unconfirmed SARS-CoV-2 specificity. CD8+ contracting clones occupied EMRA, while CD4+ ones occupied mainly CM and EM.

V was clipped by 4 bases and J by 2 bases; unmatched bases: 5. The germline V gene encodes CDR1 SGHRS and CDR2 YFSETQ. The CDR3 is 14 amino acids. TCRdb called the 5' RACE reads again in MiXCR, with one record for every CDR3 protein. Of roughly 130,000 distinct CDR3 sequences listed, approximately 6.2% are singletons. The sequence came from an adult woman who had mild COVID-19 (a few samples of this study predate the infection). Cell type and time point are not known. The rearrangement joins TRBV5-1 to TRBJ2-5, with 7 bases fitting TRBD1. Sequences were obtained from PBMCs or a T cell subset sorted from them (not recorded which). The CDR3 here is CASSPGQPQETQYF. CDR3 bases: TGCGCCAGCAGCCCGGGACAGCCGCAAGAGACCCAGTACTTC.